This TCR beta chain was documented in a study of blood T cell repertoires in COVID-19 (dated by TCRdb to about 2020). Some background on the complete study: Samples from collaborators originated in the United States, Italy and Spain and spanned both the acute and convalescent phases of COVID-19. The material from the prospective study consisted of cDNA or gDNA derived from T cells, B-cell-depleted T cells, or PBMCs. The dataset comprised deeply sampled blood TCRbeta repertoires from subjects exposed to, actively infected with, or recovered from COVID-19. The repertoires were released in a freely available public database meant as a resource for research on the immune response to SARS-CoV-2. Samples were obtained from the ongoing ImmuneRACE study (first 160 participants) and from 1,254 subjects provided by 6 global collaborators. Sample metadata almost always included a de-identified subject ID, COVID-19 status, age in years and sex. Where available, HLA class I and class II types were obtained from metadata supplied by the sample provider rather than from assay-based typing.

Points the paper makes about the study in general: The quantity of clinical and demographic metadata differed by source and by participant and was supplied without curation.

Including the terminal cysteine and phenylalanine, the CDR3 comprises 12 residues. The read is trimmed to its CDR3 DNA, 36 bases read in frame from base 1. The CDR1 and CDR2 encoded by the germline V gene (reference sequence) are LNHDA and SQIVND. V lost 9 bases and J lost 0 bases; the stretch between them is 8 bases long. Participants in the prospective study were aged roughly 18 to 95 years, lived in some 24 United States geographic areas, and enrolled through a virtual design. In the prospective study, cohorts were assigned on the basis of participant-reported clinical history obtained from a screening survey and a study questionnaire. In the prospective study, mobile phlebotomists collected whole blood, serum and a nasopharyngeal or oropharyngeal swab from each participant. Over a 2-month period, participants in the prospective study had the option of providing additional blood draws and questionnaires. Before DNA extraction, blood samples from the prospective study were shipped at room temperature or frozen.

About this clone: Its specific antigen is unknown. No clone much larger than this one lies a single base away; base qualities are absent.

The immunoSEQ Assay, a bias-controlled multiplex PCR, was used to amplify TCRbeta CDR3 regions from genomic DNA. Per the original workflow: Within the assay, amplification of reference gene primers was used to estimate how many nucleated cells each sample contained. Sequence reads were collapsed and filtered to measure the absolute abundance of every unique TCRbeta CDR3 rearrangement. Productive Simpson clonality was computed per sample as the square root of Simpson's diversity index over productive rearrangements. TCRdb re-hosts the immuneACCESS table, in-frame sequences only. Its copies lack some clones; in the studies checked, an unresolved V gene accounts for under half of them, and the cause for the rest is not known. From that table come the V and J calls and clone size; the DNA was used to work out D and trimming. The sample has roughly 200,000 clones on record, approximately 89% of them singletons. The ten top clones hold almost 4% of the sample.

The chain is assembled from TRBV19 and TRBJ1-1, with no D gene named confidently. This clonotype originated in a woman in her thirties with acute COVID-19. Sequenced: PBMCs or T cells enriched from blood (not recorded which). The CDR3 corresponds to CASQDMNTEAFF. Read as DNA, the sequence is TGTGCCAGCCAAGACATGAACACTGAAGCTTTCTTT.